These 30 T cell receptor beta chains were sequenced from one sample in a study of tumor-infiltrating lymphocytes in primary liver carcinoma. The input was around 500 ng total RNA; TCR beta cDNA was made from it with a constant-region primer. ARM-PCR was slightly modified, and three nested multiplex PCR rounds with it gave rise to the TCR beta libraries. TRBV1-TRBV30 forward primers and a C-beta reverse primer were used in the first two PCR rounds, which each ran for about 10 cycles. TCRdb ran MiXCR on the multiplex PCR reads and lists one entry per CDR3 protein. The repertoire holds 100,000 to 150,000 distinct CDR3 sequences, with around 60% as singletons. Between roughly 20 and 32 mg of unsorted bulk tissue served as the source from which RNA and DNA were co-extracted. What was sequenced was liver tumor tissue from sampling region 3. The sample's subset: tumor region T3, left-lateral pole. These receptors were taken from a woman aged 55-70 years with primary liver carcinoma and hepatitis B virus infection.

The V gene is TRBV28, the J gene TRBJ2-7; D gene ambiguous. Germline V gives CDR1 MDHEN, CDR2 SYDVKM. CDR3 length: 12 amino acids. V lost 8 bases and J lost 6, with 14 bases in between. DNA for the CDR3: TGTGCCAGCCCCCGCCTGGGATCCGAGCAGTACTTC. Translating gives CASPRLGSEQYF.

The chain links TRBV6-5 to TRBJ2-7; 7 positions match TRBD1. Germline V CDR1 and CDR2: MNHEY, SVGAGI. This CDR3 has 13 amino acids. The CDR3 here is CTNSGTVSYEQYF. The CDR3, as DNA: TGTACCAACAGTGGGACAGTCTCCTACGAGCAGTACTTC.

The gene calls are TRBV11-1 and TRBJ2-3, with 8 bases fitting TRBD1. Germline loops: CDR1 SGHAT, CDR2 FQDESV (reference sequence). V was clipped by 10 bases and J by 1 base; unmatched bases: 10. The CDR3 totals 15 residues. The DNA of the CDR3 is TGTGCCATGAGCCCGGGACAGGCTGGCACAGATACGCAGTATTTT. As protein: CAMSPGQAGTDTQYF.

A word on this clonotype: Being one base from a much bigger clone, this may be a read error. The genes are TRBV4-1 and TRBJ1-5; D remains unclear. CDR3 length: 15 amino acids. Germline V CDR1 and CDR2: MGHRA, YSYEKL. The V and J ends lost 5 bases and 0 bases respectively, with 11 bases between them. In DNA form, the CDR3 reads TGCGCCAGCAGCGAGTGCACCTCTAGCAATCAGCCCCAGCATTTT. This encodes CASSECTSSNQPQHF.

J is TRBJ2-7 and V is TRBV5-1; 7 bases match TRBD2. CDR1 and CDR2 from the germline V gene are SGHRS and YFSETQ. The CDR3 length is 16 residues. V shed 0 bases and J 4 bases; nucleotides not matched to a gene: 10. CDR3 sequence (DNA): TGCGCCAGCAGCTTGGCCCGGGACTACAATTTTTACGAGCAGTACTTC. Residues: CASSLARDYNFYEQYF.

Of note for this clonotype: An end of the junction does not agree with germline; a read error may underlie this. The chain recombines TRBV11-2 with TRBJ2-1; D is perhaps TRBD1 or TRBD2 (5 bases each). The CDR3 length is 14 residues. Germline values: CDR1 SGHAT, CDR2 FQNNGV. The CDR3, as DNA: TGTGCCGGCAGTCCGGACTCAAGGTATAGGGGGCAGTTCTTC. Residues: CAGSPDSRYRGQFF.

This clonotype was observed once. The junction departs from the called germline gene at one end, perhaps through a read error. The rearrangement links TRBV6-2 or TRBV6-3 to TRBJ2-5, with 9 bases aligning to TRBD1. The CDR3 is 14 amino acids. Germline CDR1 reads MNHEY; CDR2 reads SVGEGT. The CDR3 sequence: CTSRKGTGHGTQYF. Written as DNA, the CDR3 is TGTACCAGCAGGAAAGGGACAGGGCATGGGACCCAGTACTTC.

The V and J genes are TRBV28 and TRBJ1-1; D remains ambiguous. The CDR3 covers 14 residues. The V end lost 4 bases, the J end lost 3 bases, and 12 bases lay between the germline ends. The germline V gene encodes CDR1 MDHEN and CDR2 SYDVKM. This chain's CDR3 is CASSSTFMDTEAFF. In nucleotides, the CDR3 is TGTGCCAGCAGTTCGACCTTCATGGACACTGAAGCTTTCTTT.

Here the CDR3 reads CAIRGGLATADTQYF. The CDR3 bases are TGTGCCATCAGGGGAGGACTAGCCACCGCAGATACGCAGTATTTT. The chain carries TRBV10-3 and TRBJ2-3, with 8 bases aligning to TRBD2. CDR1 is ENHRY, CDR2 SYGVKD, per germline. J lost 4 bases, V lost 6 bases, and 9 bases had no gene match. The CDR3 is made up of 15 amino acids.

This clonotype came up once. Relative to the germline gene, one junction end is altered; a read error may explain this. The CDR3 sequence is CASSGKRATYERYF. DNA of the CDR3: TGTGCCAGTAGCGGGAAGAGGGCCACTTACGAGCGGTACTTC. This chain uses TRBV11-1 with TRBJ2-7; TRBD2 aligns across 8 bases. CDR1 SGHAT and CDR2 FQDESV come from the germline V gene (reference sequence). This CDR3 is 14 amino acids long.

Comments on this clonotype: Without the conserved terminal phenylalanine or tryptophan, this CDR3 likely stems from a read error. The V and J genes are TRBV14 and TRBJ2-3; D gene uncertain. This CDR3 contains 14 residues. Germline assignment: CDR1 SGHDN and CDR2 FVKESK. The CDR3 coding sequence is TGTGCCAGCAACCAAAACCCGAGCACGGATACGCAGTATTAT. Amino acid sequence: CASNQNPSTDTQYY.

CDR3 amino acids: CANTRTSSNYCEQYF. The CDR3 bases are TGTGCCAACACCAGGACATCTTCTAACTACTGCGAGCAGTACTTC. This chain links TRBV11-2 with TRBJ2-7, with TRBD1 as a possible D gene (5 bases). V was trimmed by 10 bases and J by 6 bases, leaving 25 bases between them. The CDR3 sequence is 15 residues long. The V gene's germline CDR1 is SGHAT and CDR2 FQNNGV.

As to this clonotype: This clone may be a read error of a much larger clone one base away. V gene TRBV5-1 combines with J gene TRBJ2-5; 13 positions agree with TRBD2. The CDR3 totals 14 residues. Germline V gene sequence: CDR1 SGHRS, CDR2 YFSETQ. The CDR3 region is CASSSGLAGEAQYF. The CDR3 nucleotides read TGCGCCAGCAGCTCCGGACTAGCGGGAGAGGCCCAGTACTTC.

Note on this clonotype: One end of the junction varies from germline; a read error may be responsible. This chain connects TRBV5-4 to TRBJ1-6, with a tentative D call TRBD1 (6 bases). Germline V CDR1 and CDR2: SGHNT, YYREEE (reference sequence). The CDR3 has 15 amino acids. This CDR3 is CANSTTQGNNSPLHF. The CDR3 bases are TGTGCCAACAGCACAACTCAGGGGAACAATTCACCCCTCCACTTT.

The chain joins TRBV6-5 to TRBJ1-2; TRBD1 aligns across 7 bases. The CDR3 has 14 amino acids. With 9 bases clipped from V and 7 bases from J, the junction kept 14 bases outside the gene matches. The germline V gene has CDR1 MNHEY and CDR2 SVGAGI. For the CDR3, the DNA is TGTGCCAGTAGCAGACAGGGCAGTTCGGGTGGCTACACCTTC. It codes for CASSRQGSSGGYTF.

A note on this clonotype: Here the CDR3 omits its conserved ending phenylalanine or tryptophan, so a read error is the likely source. The chain uses TRBV11-3 and TRBJ2-2, with D perhaps TRBD2 (6 bases). Germline CDR1 is SGHNT and CDR2 is YENEEA. The CDR3 runs 17 residues. CDR3 sequence: CVSSLGRLAGNTGELFY. In DNA, the CDR3 is TGTGTCAGCAGCTTAGGCAGGCTTGCGGGAAACACCGGGGAGCTGTTTTAT.

This clonotype was observed at least ten times. J is TRBJ1-2 and V is TRBV28; tentative D call: TRBD1 (6 bases). The length of the CDR3 is 12 residues. The ends were cut back, 6 bases at V and 7 bases at J, with 12 bases in the middle. Germline lookup yields CDR1 MDHEN and CDR2 SYDVKM. The CDR3 region has the DNA TGTGCCAGCAGCGCAGTAGGGGGTGGCTACACCTTC. Its protein product is CASSAVGGGYTF.

Remarks on this clonotype: Possible read error: a much larger clone is one base away. No conserved phenylalanine or tryptophan ends this CDR3, so it is likely a read error. The limits of the CDR3 on the DNA are not certain, so only TCRdb's listed CDR3 is given. The chain joins TRBV1 to TRBJ2-2; TRBD2, the D gene given by the table, was not confirmed from the DNA. TRBV1 is reported as a pseudogene. The CDR3 is made up of 17 amino acids, end residues included. The CDR3 region is CTSSQTFVAGDPGELFL.

The chain joins TRBV29-1 to TRBJ2-1; D ambiguous. This CDR3 comprises 12 residues. Germline V gene data show CDR1 as SQVTM and CDR2 as ANQGSEA. V lost 7 bases and J 8 bases, leaving 15 bases between the germline ends. The DNA of the CDR3 is TGCAGCGCTGATAGGCGTGGTGATGAGCAGTTCTTC. Its protein product is CSADRRGDEQFF.

The V call is TRBV19, the J call TRBJ2-1, with 9 bases lining up with TRBD1. After removal of 4 bases from V and 10 bases from J, the junction contained 2 bases not matched to a gene. The CDR3 sequence is 12 residues long. Germline V gene data show CDR1 as LNHDA and CDR2 as SQIVND (reference sequence). For the CDR3, the DNA is TGTGCCAGTAGTAGAGGACAGGGGGAGCAGTTCTTC. This encodes CASSRGQGEQFF.

This clonotype was detected ten times or more. This rearrangement joins TRBV24-1 to TRBJ1-5; 10 positions match TRBD1. The CDR3 has 14 amino acids. CDR1 is KGHDR and CDR2 is SFDVKD in the germline V gene. V was pared by 3 bases and J by 7 bases, with 2 bases of the junction left unmatched. CDR3 loop: CATSDTDRGQPQHF. The CDR3 coding sequence is TGTGCCACCAGTGATACGGACAGGGGGCAGCCCCAGCATTTT.

As for this clonotype: The junction does not match germline at one end; this may be a read error. The V call is TRBV4-1, the J call TRBJ2-2; no clear D. CDR1 is MGHRA and CDR2 is YSYEKL in the germline V gene. The CDR3 extends over 17 amino acids. In nucleotides, the CDR3 is TGCGCCAGCGGCCAAAACCAGGTCCCCTCGAACACCGGGGAGCTGTTTTTT. Its protein is CASGQNQVPSNTGELFF.

A word on this clonotype: The junction departs from the called germline gene at one end, perhaps through a read error. The J gene is TRBJ2-7, the V gene TRBV5-4; 9 nucleotides agree with TRBD1. CDR1 SGHNT and CDR2 YYREEE come from the germline V gene (reference sequence). The CDR3 loop spans 15 amino acids. CDR3 sequence: CASSSPGQGTYERYF. The CDR3 nucleotides read TGTGCCAGCAGTTCTCCGGGACAGGGAACCTACGAGCGGTACTTC.

Remarks on this clonotype: One end of the junction varies from germline; a read error may be responsible. The chain uses TRBV11-1 and TRBJ2-3; D possibly corresponds to TRBD2 (6 bases). The CDR3 is 14 residues long. Germline CDR1 and CDR2: SGHAT and FQDESV (reference sequence). CDR3 DNA sequence: TGCGCCAGCAACTTAAGGCATCGTGCGGGAAAGTCTCACTTT. Amino acid sequence: CASNLRHRAGKSHF.

J is TRBJ2-7 and V is TRBV20-1, with TRBD1 identical over 10 bases. The junction had 5 bases not matched to a gene; V was cut back by 0 bases and J by 3 bases. This CDR3 has 15 residues. Germline assignment: CDR1 DFQATT and CDR2 SNEGSKA (reference sequence). DNA for the CDR3: TGCAGTGCTAGAGATCAGGGACAGGGGATCTACGAGCAGTACTTC. Translated: CSARDQGQGIYEQYF.

The chain is built from TRBV29-1 and TRBJ1-1; TRBD1 is a possible D gene (6 bases). Germline CDR1 SQVTM, CDR2 ANQGSEA. The CDR3 contains 19 residues. Trimming removed 4 bases at V and 2 bases at J, with 29 bases between. DNA of the CDR3: TGCAGCGTTGTTGGAAGACCTTCGGAAGGGGGGCCTAAAAACACTGAAGCTTTCTTT. Residues: CSVVGRPSEGGPKNTEAFF.

V usage is TRBV2 and J usage is TRBJ2-5; TRBD1 matches at 7 bases. Per germline, CDR1 SNHLY and CDR2 FYNNEI. This CDR3 contains 13 residues. Germline trimming cut 2 bases from V and 5 bases from J; bases unmatched to any gene: 2. CDR3 sequence (DNA): TGTGCCAGCAGTGAATTCAGGGGGGAGACCCAGTACTTC. It specifies CASSEFRGETQYF.

A single count supports this clonotype. A much larger clonotype is one base distant, so this may be a read error. J is TRBJ2-7 and V is TRBV28, with unresolved D. Germline values: CDR1 MDHEN, CDR2 SYDVKM. V gave up 6 bases and J gave up 6 bases, with 18 bases separating them. This CDR3 region has 14 residues. For the CDR3, the DNA is TGTGCCAGCAGCTCTTCCTCCCAGCACGGCGAGCAGTACTTC. The encoded protein is CASSSSSQHGEQYF.

As concerns this clonotype: One end of the junction does not line up with germline, which may come from a read error. This chain connects TRBV4-2 to TRBJ2-5; D gene uncertain. This CDR3 spans 14 amino acids. Germline V gives CDR1 LGHNA, CDR2 YNFKEQ. The CDR3 loop reads CVSSQGVGWETQYF. The CDR3 nucleotides read TGTGTCAGCAGCCAAGGCGTGGGGTGGGAGACCCAGTACTTC.

As regards this clonotype: A read error may produce the germline difference seen at one junction end. The V and J genes are TRBV4-2 and TRBJ1-2, with 9 bases fitting TRBD1. The CDR3 contains 18 residues. In germline, CDR1 is LGHNA, CDR2 YNFKEQ. Written as DNA, the CDR3 is TGTGTCAGCAGCCAGGGACTGGGACAGGGCGCTTTGGGCTATGGCTTCACCTTC. Translating gives CVSSQGLGQGALGYGFTF.